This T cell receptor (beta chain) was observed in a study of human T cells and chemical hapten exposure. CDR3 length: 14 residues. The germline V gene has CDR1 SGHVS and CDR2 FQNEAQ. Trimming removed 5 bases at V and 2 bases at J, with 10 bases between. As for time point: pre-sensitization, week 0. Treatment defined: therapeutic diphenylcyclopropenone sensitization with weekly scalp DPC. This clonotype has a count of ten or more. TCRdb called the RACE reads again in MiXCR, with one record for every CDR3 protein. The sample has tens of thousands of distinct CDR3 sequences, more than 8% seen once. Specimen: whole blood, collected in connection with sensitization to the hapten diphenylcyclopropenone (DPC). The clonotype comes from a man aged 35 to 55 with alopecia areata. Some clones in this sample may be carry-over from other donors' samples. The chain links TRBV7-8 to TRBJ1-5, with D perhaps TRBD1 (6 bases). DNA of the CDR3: TGTGCCAGCAGCCCCGGGGGCGGCAATCAGCCCCAGCATTTT. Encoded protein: CASSPGGGNQPQHF.